This T cell receptor (beta chain) was sequenced in a study of CD8 T cells in ankylosing spondylitis. TCRdb ran MiXCR on the 5' RACE reads and lists one entry per CDR3 protein. This sample yields about 500,000 distinct CDR3 sequences, of which about 12% are seen a single time; about 6.8% belongs to the top ten. This clonotype was seen at least ten times. The antigen remains unidentified. The germline CDR1 and CDR2 sequences are WSHSY and SAAADI. The CDR3 runs to 14 residues. The V and J ends lost 8 bases and 8 bases, in that order; junction bases with no gene match: 10. General study results and limits: A TCR beta motif of fewer than ten highly homologous variants seemed to mark ankylosing spondylitis blood.

Sequenced sample: blood, either unsorted or a sorted T cell fraction (not recorded which). This chain connects TRBV10-2 to TRBJ2-4; TRBD2 agrees at 9 bases. This receptor was obtained from a male donor with ankylosing spondylitis. The CDR3 loop is CASRRASGIDIQYF. As DNA, the CDR3 is TGCGCCAGCCGGCGGGCTAGCGGGATTGACATTCAGTACTTC.